The entry that follows covers one T cell receptor beta chain sequence. Its antigen is not identified. Extraction and reverse transcription of RNA yielded cDNA as the sequencing template. Profiling relied on immunoSEQ multiplex PCR, and the TCRdb table lists in-frame clones only, not all of them. The sample has about 150,000 clones, approximately 53% seen once. Researchers gathered lesional scalp punch biopsies and peripheral blood from patients with alopecia areata. This CDR3 is 14 amino acids long. The V and J ends lost 6 bases and 2 bases, in that order; junction bases with no gene match: 5. The germline CDR1 and CDR2 sequences are LNHDA and SQIVND (reference sequence). This entry belongs to a study of CD8+ T cells in alopecia areata. Whole-study context: Patients in the treated group were given tofacitinib by mouth, 5 to 10 mg twice a day.

General study points: Against the mouse data, patients shared TCRs less clearly, possibly for HLA reasons.

The origin of this receptor is a human donor with alopecia areata. The chain joins TRBV19 to TRBJ2-7; 9 positions agree with TRBD1. The sample consisted of CD8+ T cells sorted from blood, taken at week 0. The chain's CDR3 is CASRSGQGPYEQYF. CDR3 bases: TGTGCCAGTAGGTCGGGACAGGGCCCCTACGAGCAGTACTTC. The full variable domain, in which reference TRBV19 and TRBJ2-7 provide the parts outside the CDR3, is DGGITQSPKYLFRKEGQNVTLSCEQNLNHDAMYWYRQDPGQGLRLIYYSQIVNDFQKGDIAEGYSVSREKKESFPLTVTSAQKNPTAFYLCASRSGQGPYEQYFGPGTRLTVT.